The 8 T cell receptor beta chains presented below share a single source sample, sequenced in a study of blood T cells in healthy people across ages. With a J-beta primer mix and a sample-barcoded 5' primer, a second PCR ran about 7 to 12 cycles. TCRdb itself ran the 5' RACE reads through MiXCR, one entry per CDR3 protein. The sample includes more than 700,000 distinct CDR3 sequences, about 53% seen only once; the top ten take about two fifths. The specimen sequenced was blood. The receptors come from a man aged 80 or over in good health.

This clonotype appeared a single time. In DNA, the CDR3 is TGTGCCAGCAGCGCTAACCCAGGCAGGGACAGATACGCGTATTTT. It encodes CASSANPGRDRYAYF. The chain has TRBV9 and TRBJ2-3; 7 nucleotides match TRBD1. The CDR3 runs to 15 residues. Germline CDR1 reads SGDLS; CDR2 reads YYNGEE. Unmatched junction bases numbered 18, after V lost 3 bases and J lost 14 bases.

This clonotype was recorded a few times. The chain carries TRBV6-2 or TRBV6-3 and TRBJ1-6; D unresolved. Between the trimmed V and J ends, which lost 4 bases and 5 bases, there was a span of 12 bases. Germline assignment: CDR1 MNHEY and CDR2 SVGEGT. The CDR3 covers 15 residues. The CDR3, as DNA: TGTGCCAGCAGTTCCAAGGGCGCCAATAATTCACCCCTCCACTTT. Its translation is CASSSKGANNSPLHF.

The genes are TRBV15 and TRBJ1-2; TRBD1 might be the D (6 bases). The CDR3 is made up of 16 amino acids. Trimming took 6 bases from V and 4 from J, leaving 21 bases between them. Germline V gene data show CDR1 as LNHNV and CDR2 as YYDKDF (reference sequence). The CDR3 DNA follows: TGTGCCACCAGTCTAGATGGGGGGCAGGGAGGCTATGGCTACACCTTC. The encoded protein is CATSLDGGQGGYGYTF. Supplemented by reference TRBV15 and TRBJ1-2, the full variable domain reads DAMVIQNPRYQVTQFGKPVTLSCSQTLNHNVMYWYQQKSSQAPKLLFHYYDKDFNNEADTPDNFQSRRPNTSFCFLDIRSPGLGDTAMYLCATSLDGGQGGYGYTFGSGTRLTVV.

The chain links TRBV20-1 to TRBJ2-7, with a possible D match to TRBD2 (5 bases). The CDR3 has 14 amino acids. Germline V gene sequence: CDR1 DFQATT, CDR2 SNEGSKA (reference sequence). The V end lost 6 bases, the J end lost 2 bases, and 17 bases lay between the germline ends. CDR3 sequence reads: CSAPLGGSPYEQYF. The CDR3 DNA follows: TGCAGTGCGCCTCTGGGTGGGAGCCCCTACGAGCAGTACTTC.

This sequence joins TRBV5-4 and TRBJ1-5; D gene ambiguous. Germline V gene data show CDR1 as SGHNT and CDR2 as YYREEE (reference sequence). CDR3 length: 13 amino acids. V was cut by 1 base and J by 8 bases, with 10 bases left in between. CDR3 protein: CASSLQGREPQHF. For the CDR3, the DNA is TGTGCCAGCAGCTTGCAAGGGCGAGAGCCCCAGCATTTT. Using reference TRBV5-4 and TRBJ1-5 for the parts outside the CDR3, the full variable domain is ETGVTQSPTHLIKTRGQQVTLRCSSQSGHNTVSWYQQALGQGPQFIFQYYREEENGRGNFPPRFSGLQFPNYSSELNVNALELDDSALYLCASSLQGREPQHFGDGTRLSIL.

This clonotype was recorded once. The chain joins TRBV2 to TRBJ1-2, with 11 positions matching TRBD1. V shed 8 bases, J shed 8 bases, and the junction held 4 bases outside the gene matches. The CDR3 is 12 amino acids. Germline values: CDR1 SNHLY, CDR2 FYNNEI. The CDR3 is CASEGQGAGYTF. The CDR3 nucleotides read TGTGCCAGCGAAGGACAGGGGGCGGGCTACACCTTC. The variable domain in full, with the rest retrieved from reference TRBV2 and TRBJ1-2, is EPEVTQTPSHQVTQMGQEVILRCVPISNHLYFYWYRQILGQKVEFLVSFYNNEISEKSEIFDDQFSVERPDGSNFTLKIRSTKLEDSAMYFCASEGQGAGYTFGSGTRLTVV.

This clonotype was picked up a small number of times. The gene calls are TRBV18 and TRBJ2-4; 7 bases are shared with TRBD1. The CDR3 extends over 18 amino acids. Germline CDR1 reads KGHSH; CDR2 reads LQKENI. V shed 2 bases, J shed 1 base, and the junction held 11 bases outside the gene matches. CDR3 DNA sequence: TGTGCCAGCTCACCAGGCCCACCTGACAGGGAGGCCAAAAACATTCAGTACTTC. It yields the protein CASSPGPPDREAKNIQYF.

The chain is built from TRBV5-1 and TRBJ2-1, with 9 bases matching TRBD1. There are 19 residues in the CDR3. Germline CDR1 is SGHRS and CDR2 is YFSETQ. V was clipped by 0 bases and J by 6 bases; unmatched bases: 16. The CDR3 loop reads CASSLGGTGSSGRFNEQFF. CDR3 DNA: TGCGCCAGCAGCTTGGGGGGGACAGGGTCGTCCGGGCGGTTCAATGAGCAGTTCTTC. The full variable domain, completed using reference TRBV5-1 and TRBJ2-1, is KAGVTQTPRYLIKTRGQQVTLSCSPISGHRSVSWYQQTPGQGLQFLFEYFSETQRNKGNFPGRFSGRQFSNSRSEMNVSTLELGDSALYLCASSLGGTGSSGRFNEQFFGPGTRLTVL.